This T cell receptor (beta chain) was identified during a study of blood T cell repertoires in COVID-19 (dated by TCRdb to between 2020 and 2021). Concerning the study at large: The collaborator samples originated in the United States, Italy and Spain and spanned the acute and convalescent phases of COVID-19. The material from the prospective study consisted of cDNA or gDNA derived from T cells, B-cell-depleted T cells, or PBMCs. Deeply sampled blood TCRbeta repertoires from subjects exposed to, actively infected with, or recovered from COVID-19 were included in the dataset. The repertoires were made available in a free public database intended to serve as a resource for research on the immune response to SARS-CoV-2. The samples were drawn from two sources: the first 160 participants of the ongoing ImmuneRACE study, and fewer than 1,500 subjects contributed by 6 global collaborators. Sample metadata almost always included a de-identified subject ID, COVID-19 status, age in years and sex. Where available, HLA class I and class II types were obtained from metadata supplied by the sample provider rather than from assay-based typing.

V is pared back by 8 bases and J by 9 bases, with 14 bases lying between the germline termini. The CDR3 goes from the cysteine to the phenylalanine over 11 residues. Just the 33-base CDR3 DNA is kept, in frame starting at base 1. CDR1 and CDR2, looked up from the germline V gene, are SNHLY and FYNNEI. Comments on this clone: Its antigen has not been determined. No much larger clone is present one base from it, and per-base qualities are unavailable.

The immunoSEQ Assay, a bias-controlled multiplex PCR, was used to amplify TCRbeta CDR3 regions from genomic DNA. In the original analysis: Within the assay, amplification of reference gene primers was used to estimate how many nucleated cells each sample contained. To quantify the absolute abundance of each unique TCRbeta CDR3 rearrangement, sequence reads were collapsed and filtered. Productive Simpson clonality was computed per sample as the square root of Simpson's diversity index over productive rearrangements. TCRdb's version of the immuneACCESS table is confined to in-frame rearrangements and falls short of the full clone set. An unresolved V gene accounts for under half of the shortfall where checked; the remainder is of unknown origin. That table gives V, J and clone size, and the DNA gave D and trimming. Recorded for this sample are approximately 200,000 clones; about 91% of them occurred a single time. Approximately 2.3% of the sample rests with the top ten.

Participants in the prospective study were enrolled through a virtual design, were aged about 18 to 100 years, and lived in fewer than 30 United States geographic areas. In the prospective study, cohorts were assigned on the basis of participant-reported clinical history obtained from a screening survey and a study questionnaire. Mobile phlebotomists in the prospective study collected whole blood, serum and a nasopharyngeal or oropharyngeal swab from every participant. Additional blood draws and questionnaires over an approximately two-month period could optionally be provided by prospective study participants. Before DNA extraction, prospective study blood samples were shipped either frozen or at room temperature. Summary of the overall study and its limitations: The amount of clinical and demographic metadata varied by source and participant and was provided uncurated.

This clonotype originated in a woman between 40 and 50 years old with acute COVID-19. The rearranged chain carries TRBV2 and TRBJ2-7; D gene: possibly TRBD1, on 5 matching bases. Sequencing was carried out using PBMCs or T cells enriched from blood (not recorded which). The DNA is TGTGCCAGCGAGTGGGGCTCTTGGCAGTACTTC. Its translation reads: CASEWGSWQYF.